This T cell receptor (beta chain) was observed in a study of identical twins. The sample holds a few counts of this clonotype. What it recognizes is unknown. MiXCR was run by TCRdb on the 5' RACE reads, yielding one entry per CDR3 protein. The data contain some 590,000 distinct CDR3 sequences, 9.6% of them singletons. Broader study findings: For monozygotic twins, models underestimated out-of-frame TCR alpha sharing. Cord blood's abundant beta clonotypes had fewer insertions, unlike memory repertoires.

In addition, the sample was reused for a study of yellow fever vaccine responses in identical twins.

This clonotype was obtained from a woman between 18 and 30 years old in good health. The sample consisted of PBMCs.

CDR3 region: CASSQEPGVYNEKLFF. The CDR3 bases are TGTGCCAGCAGCCAAGAGCCAGGGGTCTACAATGAAAAACTGTTTTTT. This chain joins TRBV14 and TRBJ1-4; tentative D call: TRBD1 (6 bases). V lost 0 bases and J 5 bases, leaving 13 bases between the germline ends. CDR3 length: 16 amino acids. Germline V gene data show CDR1 as SGHDN and CDR2 as FVKESK.